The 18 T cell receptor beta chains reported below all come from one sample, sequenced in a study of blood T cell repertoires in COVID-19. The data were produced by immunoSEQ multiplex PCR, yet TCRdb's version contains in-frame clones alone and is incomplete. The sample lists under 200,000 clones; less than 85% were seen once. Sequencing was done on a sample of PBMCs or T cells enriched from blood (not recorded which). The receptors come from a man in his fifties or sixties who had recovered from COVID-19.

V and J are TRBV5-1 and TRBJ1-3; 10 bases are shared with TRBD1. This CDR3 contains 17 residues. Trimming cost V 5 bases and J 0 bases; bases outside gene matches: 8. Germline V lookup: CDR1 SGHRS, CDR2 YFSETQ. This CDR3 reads CASSGQGELNSGNTIYF. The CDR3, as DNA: TGCGCCAGCAGTGGACAGGGGGAGTTAAACTCTGGAAACACCATATATTTT.

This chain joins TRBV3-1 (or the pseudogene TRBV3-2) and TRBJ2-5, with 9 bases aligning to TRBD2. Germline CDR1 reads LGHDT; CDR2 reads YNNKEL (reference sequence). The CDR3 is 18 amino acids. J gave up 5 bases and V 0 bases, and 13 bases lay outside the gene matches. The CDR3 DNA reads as TGTGCCAGCAGCCAAGATCGGGGGAGCGGGAGGTTCGGGGAGACCCAGTACTTC. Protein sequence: CASSQDRGSGRFGETQYF.

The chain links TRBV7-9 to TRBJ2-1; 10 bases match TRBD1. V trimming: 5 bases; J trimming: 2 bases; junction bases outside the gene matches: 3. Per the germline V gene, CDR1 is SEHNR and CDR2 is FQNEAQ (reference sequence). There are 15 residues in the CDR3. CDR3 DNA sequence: TGTGCCAGCAGCATAGGACAGGGGGCCTACAATGAGCAGTTCTTC. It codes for CASSIGQGAYNEQFF.

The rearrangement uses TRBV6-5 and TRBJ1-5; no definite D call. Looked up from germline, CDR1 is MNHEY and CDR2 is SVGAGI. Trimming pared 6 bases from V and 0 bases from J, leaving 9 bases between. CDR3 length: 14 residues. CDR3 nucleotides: TGTGCCAGCAGGGAGGGTTATAGCAATCAGCCCCAGCATTTT. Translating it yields CASREGYSNQPQHF.

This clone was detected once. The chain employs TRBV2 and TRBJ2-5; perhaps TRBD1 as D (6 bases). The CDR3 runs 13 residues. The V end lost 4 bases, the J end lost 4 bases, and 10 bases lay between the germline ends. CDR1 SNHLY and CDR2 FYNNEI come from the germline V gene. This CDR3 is CASSGGGSETQYF. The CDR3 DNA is TGTGCCAGCAGTGGAGGGGGTTCAGAGACCCAGTACTTC.

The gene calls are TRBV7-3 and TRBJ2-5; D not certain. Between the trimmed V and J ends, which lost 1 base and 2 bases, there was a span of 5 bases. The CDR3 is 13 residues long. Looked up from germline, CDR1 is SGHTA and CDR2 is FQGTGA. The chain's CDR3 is CASSLIGQETQYF. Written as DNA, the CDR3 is TGTGCCAGCAGCTTAATCGGGCAAGAGACCCAGTACTTC.

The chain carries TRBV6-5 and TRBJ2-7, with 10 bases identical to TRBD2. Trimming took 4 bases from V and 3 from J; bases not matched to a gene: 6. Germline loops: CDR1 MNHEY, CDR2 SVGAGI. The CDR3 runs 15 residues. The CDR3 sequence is CASSLLAGGHYEQYF. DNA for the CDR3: TGTGCCAGCAGTTTATTAGCGGGGGGCCACTACGAGCAGTACTTC.

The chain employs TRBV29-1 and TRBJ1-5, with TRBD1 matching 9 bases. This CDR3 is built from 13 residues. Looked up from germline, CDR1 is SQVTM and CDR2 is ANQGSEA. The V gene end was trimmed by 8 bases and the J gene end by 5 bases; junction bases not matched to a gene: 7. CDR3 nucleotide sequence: TGCAGCATCCGGACAGGGGACGATCAGCCCCAGCATTTT. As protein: CSIRTGDDQPQHF.

CDR3 sequence: CASTLAGGRETQYF. The CDR3 coding sequence is TGTGCCAGCACTTTAGCGGGGGGGCGTGAGACCCAGTACTTC. The V gene is TRBV3-1 (or the pseudogene TRBV3-2), the J gene TRBJ2-5, with 11 bases aligning to TRBD2. CDR1 is LGHDT and CDR2 is YNNKEL in the germline V gene (reference sequence). V lost 7 bases to trimming and J lost 5 bases; unmatched junction nucleotides: 6. This CDR3 is built from 14 residues.

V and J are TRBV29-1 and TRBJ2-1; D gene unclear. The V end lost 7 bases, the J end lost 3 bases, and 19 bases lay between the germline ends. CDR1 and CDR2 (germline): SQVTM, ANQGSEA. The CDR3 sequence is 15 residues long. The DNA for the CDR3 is TGCAGCGCCCGGCAAAGTTTTAGCCGCTACAATGAGCAGTTCTTC. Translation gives CSARQSFSRYNEQFF.

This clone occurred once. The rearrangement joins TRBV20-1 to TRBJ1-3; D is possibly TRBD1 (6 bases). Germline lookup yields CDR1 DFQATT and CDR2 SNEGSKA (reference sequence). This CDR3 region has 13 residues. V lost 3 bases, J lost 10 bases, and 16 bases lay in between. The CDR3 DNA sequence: TGCAGTGCTAGTCACTCAGGGGAAGGGACCATATATTTT. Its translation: CSASHSGEGTIYF.

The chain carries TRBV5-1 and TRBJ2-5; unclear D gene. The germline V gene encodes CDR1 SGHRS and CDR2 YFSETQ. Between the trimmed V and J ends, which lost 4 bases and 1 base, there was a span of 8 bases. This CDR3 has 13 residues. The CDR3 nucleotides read TGCGCCAGCAGCCTAAACAGCCAAGAGACCCAGTACTTC. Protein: CASSLNSQETQYF.

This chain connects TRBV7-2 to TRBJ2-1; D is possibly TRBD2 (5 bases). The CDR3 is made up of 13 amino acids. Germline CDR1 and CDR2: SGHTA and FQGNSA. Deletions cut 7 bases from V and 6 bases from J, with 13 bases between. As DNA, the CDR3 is TGTGCCAGCAACCCACTAGTCCGCAATGAGCAGTTCTTC. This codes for CASNPLVRNEQFF.

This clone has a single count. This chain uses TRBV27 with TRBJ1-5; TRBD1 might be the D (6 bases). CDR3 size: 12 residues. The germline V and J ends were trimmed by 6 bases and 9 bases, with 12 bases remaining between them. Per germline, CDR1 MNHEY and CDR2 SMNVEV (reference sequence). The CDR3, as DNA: TGTGCCAGCAGGCCCTTAGGGGGGCCCCAGCATTTT. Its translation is CASRPLGGPQHF.

The CDR3 region is CASRDTGDTEAFF. The CDR3 DNA reads as TGCGCCAGCAGGGACACAGGTGACACTGAAGCTTTCTTT. The chain recombines TRBV5-1 with TRBJ1-1, with D possibly matching TRBD1 (5 bases). CDR1 and CDR2 from the germline V gene are SGHRS and YFSETQ. Trimming stripped 5 bases from V and 3 bases from J, with 11 bases between. This CDR3 is built from 13 residues.

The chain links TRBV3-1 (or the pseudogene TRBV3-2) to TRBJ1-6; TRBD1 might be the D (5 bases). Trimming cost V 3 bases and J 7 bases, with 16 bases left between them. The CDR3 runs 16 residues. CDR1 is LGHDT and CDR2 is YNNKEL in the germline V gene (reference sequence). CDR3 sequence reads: CASSHRAGEGNSPLHF. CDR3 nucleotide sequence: TGTGCCAGCAGCCACAGGGCGGGGGAGGGCAATTCACCCCTCCACTTT.

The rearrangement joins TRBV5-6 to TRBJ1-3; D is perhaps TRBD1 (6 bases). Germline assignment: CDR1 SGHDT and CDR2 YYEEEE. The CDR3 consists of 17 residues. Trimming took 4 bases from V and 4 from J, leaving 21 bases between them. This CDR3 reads CASSVGATGLRGNTIYF. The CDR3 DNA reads TGTGCCAGCAGCGTGGGAGCTACAGGGCTGAGGGGAAACACCATATATTTT.

For the CDR3, the DNA is TGCAGCGGTACTACGACAGGGGGAAACACTGAAGCTTTCTTT. This gives the protein CSGTTTGGNTEAFF. The chain recombines TRBV29-1 with TRBJ1-1; 9 bases align to TRBD1. CDR3 length: 14 amino acids. Germline CDR1 and CDR2: SQVTM and ANQGSEA. V gave up 7 bases and J gave up 2 bases; unmatched junction bases: 8.